The clone carrying this TCR beta chain was observed a few times. What it binds is unknown. The investigators reverse transcribed all of the isolated RNA, so they sequenced expressed TCRB transcripts. Only in-frame clones appear in the TCRdb table, and some are missing; sequencing was by immunoSEQ multiplex PCR. The data show 250,000 to 300,000 clones, approximately 15% seen once. The single heparinised draw taken from each donor contained around 100 mL of blood on average. Using CD45RO/CCR7/CD25/CD127/CD95/CD27, CD4+ naive, central memory, regulatory and stem cell-like memory cells were sorted. This sample is part of a study of beta chain features in type 1 diabetes. Notes on the study in general: Sampled from patients, naive, central memory and Treg TCRB repertoires appeared more similar than those sampled from healthy donors. All four CD4+ subsets of Type 1 diabetes patients contained TCRB CDR3s that were moderately but significantly shorter. With patients and controls alike, PCR might favor shorter templates to an equal degree.

The V end was cut by 1 base, the J end by 2 bases, with 10 bases between. Germline values: CDR1 SGHRS, CDR2 YFSETQ. The CDR3 totals 14 residues. Sequenced material: naive CD4+ T cells from blood. The chain couples TRBV5-1 to TRBJ2-7, with D possibly being TRBD1 (5 bases). This sequence originates from a man aged 25-40 years with type 1 diabetes. CDR3 in amino acids: CASSLTGTTYEQYF. The CDR3 DNA is TGCGCCAGCAGCTTGACAGGAACTACCTACGAGCAGTACTTC. Full variable domain (remainder filled in from reference TRBV5-1 and TRBJ2-7): KAGVTQTPRYLIKTRGQQVTLSCSPISGHRSVSWYQQTPGQGLQFLFEYFSETQRNKGNFPGRFSGRQFSNSRSEMNVSTLELGDSALYLCASSLTGTTYEQYFGPGTRLTVT.